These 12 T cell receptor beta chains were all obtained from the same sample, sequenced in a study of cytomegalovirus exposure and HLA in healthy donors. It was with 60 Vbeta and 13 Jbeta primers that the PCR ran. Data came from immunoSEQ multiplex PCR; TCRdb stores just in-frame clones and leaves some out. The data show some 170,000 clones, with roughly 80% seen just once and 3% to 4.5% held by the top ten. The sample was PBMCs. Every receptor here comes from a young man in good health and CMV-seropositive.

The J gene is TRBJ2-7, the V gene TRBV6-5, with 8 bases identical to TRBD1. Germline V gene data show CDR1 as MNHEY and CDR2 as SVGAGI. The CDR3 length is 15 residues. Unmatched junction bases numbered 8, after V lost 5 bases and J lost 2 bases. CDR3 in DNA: TGTGCCAGCAGTGACTTGCAGGGGGCCGCCTACGAGCAGTACTTC. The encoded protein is CASSDLQGAAYEQYF.

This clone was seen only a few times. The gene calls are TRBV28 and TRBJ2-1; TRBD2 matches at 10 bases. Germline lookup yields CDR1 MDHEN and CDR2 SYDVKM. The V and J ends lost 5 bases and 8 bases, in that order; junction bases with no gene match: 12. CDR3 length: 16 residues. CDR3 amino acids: CASSPTPSGGAHEQFF. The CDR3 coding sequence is TGTGCCAGCAGTCCCACCCCCAGCGGGGGGGCACATGAGCAGTTCTTC.

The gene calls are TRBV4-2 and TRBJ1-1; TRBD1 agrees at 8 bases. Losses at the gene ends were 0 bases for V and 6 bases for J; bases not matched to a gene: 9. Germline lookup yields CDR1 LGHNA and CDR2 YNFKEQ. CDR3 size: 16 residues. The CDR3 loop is CASSQDGGQGAAEAFF. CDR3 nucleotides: TGTGCCAGCAGCCAAGATGGAGGGCAGGGGGCAGCTGAAGCTTTCTTT.

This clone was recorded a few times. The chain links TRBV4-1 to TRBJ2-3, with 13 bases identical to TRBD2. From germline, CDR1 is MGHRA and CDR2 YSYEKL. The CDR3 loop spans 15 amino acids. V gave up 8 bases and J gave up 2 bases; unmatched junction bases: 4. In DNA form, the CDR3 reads TGCGCCAGCCAAGGACTAGCGGGGGTCACAGATACGCAGTATTTT. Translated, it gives CASQGLAGVTDTQYF.

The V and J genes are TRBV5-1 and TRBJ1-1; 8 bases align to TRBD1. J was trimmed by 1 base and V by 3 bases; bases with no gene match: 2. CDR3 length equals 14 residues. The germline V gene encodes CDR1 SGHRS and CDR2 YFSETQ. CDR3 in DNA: TGCGCCAGCAGCTGGGGGACAGGGAACACTGAAGCTTTCTTT. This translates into CASSWGTGNTEAFF.

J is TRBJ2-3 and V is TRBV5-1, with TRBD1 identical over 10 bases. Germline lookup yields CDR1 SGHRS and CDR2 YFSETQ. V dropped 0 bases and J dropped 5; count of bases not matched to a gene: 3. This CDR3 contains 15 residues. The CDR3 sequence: CASSLGQGAVDTQYF. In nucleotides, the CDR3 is TGCGCCAGCAGCTTGGGACAGGGGGCGGTAGATACGCAGTATTTT.

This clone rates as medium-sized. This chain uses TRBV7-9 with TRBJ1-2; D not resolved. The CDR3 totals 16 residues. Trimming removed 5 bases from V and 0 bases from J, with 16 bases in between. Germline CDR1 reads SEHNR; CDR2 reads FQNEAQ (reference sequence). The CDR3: CASSLKDTEANYGYTF. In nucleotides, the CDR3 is TGTGCCAGCAGCCTCAAAGACACGGAGGCTAACTATGGCTACACCTTC.

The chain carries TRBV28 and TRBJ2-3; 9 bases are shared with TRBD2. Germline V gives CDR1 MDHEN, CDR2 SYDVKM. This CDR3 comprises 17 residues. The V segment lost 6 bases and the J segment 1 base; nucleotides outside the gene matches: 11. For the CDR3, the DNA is TGTGCCAGCAGACACCTCCGGGCTAGCGGGGGCACAGATACGCAGTATTTT. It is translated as CASRHLRASGGTDTQYF.

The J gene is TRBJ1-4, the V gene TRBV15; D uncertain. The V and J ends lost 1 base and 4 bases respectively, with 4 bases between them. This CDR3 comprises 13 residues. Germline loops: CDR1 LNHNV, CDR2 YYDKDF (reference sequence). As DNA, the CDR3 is TGTGCCACCAGCAGAGTGAGTAATGAAAAACTGTTTTTT. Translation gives CATSRVSNEKLFF.

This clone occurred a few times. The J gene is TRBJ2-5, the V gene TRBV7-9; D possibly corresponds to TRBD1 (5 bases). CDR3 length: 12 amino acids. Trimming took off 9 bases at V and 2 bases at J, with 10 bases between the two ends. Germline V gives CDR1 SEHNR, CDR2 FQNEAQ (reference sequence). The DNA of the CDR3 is TGTGCCAGTAGGGGTCTTCAAGAGACCCAGTACTTC. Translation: CASRGLQETQYF. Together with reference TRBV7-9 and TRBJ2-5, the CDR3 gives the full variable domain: DTGVSQNPRHKITKRGQNVTFRCDPISEHNRLYWYRQTLGQGPEFLTYFQNEAQLEKSRLLSDRFSAERPKGSFSTLEIQRTEQGDSAMYLCASRGLQETQYFGPGTRLLVL.

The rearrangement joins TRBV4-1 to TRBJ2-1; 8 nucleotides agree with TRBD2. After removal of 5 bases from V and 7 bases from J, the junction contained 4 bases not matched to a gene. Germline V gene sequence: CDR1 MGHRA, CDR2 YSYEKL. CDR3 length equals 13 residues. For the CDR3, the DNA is TGCGCCAGCAGCAGTCGGGGGGGGAATGAGCAGTTCTTC. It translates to CASSSRGGNEQFF.

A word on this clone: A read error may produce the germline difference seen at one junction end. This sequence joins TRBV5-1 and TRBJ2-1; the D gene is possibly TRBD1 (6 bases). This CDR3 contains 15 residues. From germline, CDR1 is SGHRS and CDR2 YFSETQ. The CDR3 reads CASRLGTSTYNEQFF. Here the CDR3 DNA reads TGCGCCAGCAGGTTGGGGACATCCACCTACAATGAGCAGTTCTTC.